One sample yielded the 18 T cell receptor beta chains listed below, sequenced in a study of control samples from healthy donors and cancer patients. The data were produced by immunoSEQ multiplex PCR, yet TCRdb's version contains in-frame clones alone and is incomplete. The sample carries tens of thousands of clones, roughly 87% recorded once. Sequences were obtained from blood. These TCRs come from a man aged 45 to 65 in good health.

V gene TRBV6-2 or TRBV6-3 combines with J gene TRBJ2-1, with a tentative D call TRBD2 (5 bases). Germline V CDR1 and CDR2: MNHEY, SVGEGT. This CDR3 region has 14 residues. The V end lost 5 bases, the J end lost 3 bases, and 11 bases lay between the germline ends. The CDR3 protein is CASSTSGYYNEQFF. The CDR3 DNA reads TGTGCCAGCAGTACCAGCGGCTACTACAATGAGCAGTTCTTC.

The V and J genes are TRBV5-8 and TRBJ2-1; unclear D gene. Trimming took 0 bases from V and 0 from J, leaving 7 bases between them. Per the germline V gene, CDR1 is SGHTS and CDR2 is YDEGEE. This CDR3 contains 15 residues. The CDR3 loop reads CASSLGGYSYNEQFF. CDR3 DNA sequence: TGTGCCAGCAGCTTGGGGGGATACTCCTACAATGAGCAGTTCTTC. The variable domain in full, with the rest retrieved from reference TRBV5-8 and TRBJ2-1, is EAGVTQSPTHLIKTRGQQATLRCSPISGHTSVYWYQQALGLGLQFLLWYDEGEERNRGNFPPRFSGRQFPNYSSELNVNALELEDSALYLCASSLGGYSYNEQFFGPGTRLTVL.

J is TRBJ2-1 and V is TRBV11-3; no clear D. The V gene lost 1 base and the J gene lost 8 bases, with 3 bases spanning the gap. Per the germline V gene, CDR1 is SGHNT and CDR2 is YENEEA. The CDR3 extends over 11 amino acids. For the CDR3, the DNA is TGTGCCAGCAGCTTAGGCTATGAGCAGTTCTTC. This gives the protein CASSLGYEQFF.

This chain links TRBV28 with TRBJ1-2; D is perhaps TRBD1 (6 bases). Trimming cost V 3 bases and J 8 bases, with 19 bases left between them. The germline CDR1 and CDR2 sequences are MDHEN and SYDVKM. CDR3 length equals 15 residues. This CDR3 is CASSLGRGNTMGYTF. CDR3 sequence (DNA): TGTGCCAGCAGTTTGGGGAGGGGGAATACTATGGGCTACACCTTC.

The chain joins TRBV5-4 to TRBJ2-1, with a weak D call TRBD2 (6 bases). V dropped 1 base and J dropped 2 bases, with 13 bases sitting between them. The CDR3 totals 16 residues. Germline V CDR1 and CDR2: SGHNT, YYREEE (reference sequence). The CDR3 coding sequence is TGTGCCAGCAGCTTGACCGGGAGAGGAACCTACAATGAGCAGTTCTTC. Protein: CASSLTGRGTYNEQFF.

The V and J genes are TRBV10-3 and TRBJ1-1, with D possibly matching TRBD1 (5 bases). The CDR3 spans 14 residues. The ends were cut back, 3 bases at V and 4 bases at J, with 12 bases in the middle. The germline V gene has CDR1 ENHRY and CDR2 SYGVKD. The CDR3 DNA follows: TGTGCCATCAGTGAAGTAGAGGGGAGCACTGAAGCTTTCTTT. Translating it yields CAISEVEGSTEAFF.

V gene TRBV4-3 combines with J gene TRBJ2-7, with 8 bases identical to TRBD1. The CDR3 has 17 amino acids. V lost 1 base to trimming and J lost 1 base; unmatched junction nucleotides: 9. Germline CDR1 LGHNA, CDR2 YSLEER. The CDR3: CASSQGIQGVFSYEQYF. CDR3 coding DNA: TGCGCCAGCAGCCAAGGAATACAGGGGGTTTTTTCCTACGAGCAGTACTTC.

This sequence joins TRBV28 and TRBJ1-4, with TRBD1 matching over 7 bases. The CDR3 has 15 amino acids. V dropped 5 bases and J dropped 5; count of bases not matched to a gene: 8. Germline CDR1 and CDR2: MDHEN and SYDVKM. The CDR3 DNA sequence: TGTGCCAGCAGTACCCGACAGGGAGTAAATGAAAAACTGTTTTTT. This gives the protein CASSTRQGVNEKLFF.

The rearrangement links TRBV18 to TRBJ1-6; D perhaps matches TRBD1 (5 bases). V lost 6 bases to trimming and J lost 10 bases, with 22 bases between them. From germline, CDR1 is KGHSH and CDR2 LQKENI. This CDR3 spans 16 amino acids. The CDR3 reads CASSPNEAGPQSPLHF. The CDR3 bases are TGTGCCAGCTCCCCAAATGAGGCAGGGCCGCAATCACCCCTCCACTTT.

The rearrangement links TRBV27 to TRBJ2-1; TRBD2 aligns across 12 bases. Looked up from germline, CDR1 is MNHEY and CDR2 is SMNVEV (reference sequence). CDR3 length: 18 residues. Trimming cost V 7 bases and J 0 bases; bases outside gene matches: 10. The CDR3 coding sequence is TGTGCCAGCACCAAAAGGACTAGCGGGACTTACTCCTACAATGAGCAGTTCTTC. It yields the protein CASTKRTSGTYSYNEQFF.

This chain joins TRBV6-6 and TRBJ2-3; unclear D gene. Trimming left V 6 bases short and J 4 bases short, with 5 bases between. CDR3 size: 11 residues. CDR1 is MNHNY and CDR2 is SVGAGI in the germline V gene (reference sequence). CDR3 nucleotides: TGTGCCAGCAGCGGCTCAGATACGCAGTATTTT. Its translation: CASSGSDTQYF.

The chain has TRBV6-5 and TRBJ1-1; D unresolved. Trimming cost V 0 bases and J 0 bases, with 8 bases left between them. This CDR3 comprises 15 residues. From germline, CDR1 is MNHEY and CDR2 SVGAGI. The chain's CDR3 is CASSYSGFLNTEAFF. CDR3 nucleotide sequence: TGTGCCAGCAGTTACTCGGGGTTCCTGAACACTGAAGCTTTCTTT.

CDR3 protein: CASSQGTPRGTDTQYF. The CDR3 nucleotides read TGTGCCAGCAGCCAGGGGACTCCCCGAGGCACAGATACGCAGTATTTT. The chain is built from TRBV5-4 and TRBJ2-3; D might be TRBD1 or TRBD2, each matching 6 bases. The length of the CDR3 is 16 residues. Deletions cut 4 bases from V and 1 base from J, with 16 bases between. From germline, CDR1 is SGHNT and CDR2 YYREEE (reference sequence).

The rearrangement links TRBV10-3 to TRBJ1-1; 9 bases agree with TRBD1. This CDR3 has 14 amino acids. Germline trimming cut 3 bases from V and 4 bases from J; bases unmatched to any gene: 3. The germline V gene has CDR1 ENHRY and CDR2 SYGVKD. This CDR3 reads CAISEGTGSTEAFF. Written as DNA, the CDR3 is TGTGCCATCAGTGAAGGGACAGGGTCCACTGAAGCTTTCTTT.

The chain links TRBV5-4 to TRBJ2-3; no reliable D call. The V end was cut by 2 bases, the J end by 0 bases, with 7 bases between. Germline V gene sequence: CDR1 SGHNT, CDR2 YYREEE (reference sequence). The CDR3 is 14 residues long. The CDR3: CASSFDISTDTQYF. The CDR3 DNA sequence: TGTGCCAGCAGCTTTGACATCAGCACAGATACGCAGTATTTT.

In its sample, this clone was seen once. This chain connects TRBV6-2 or TRBV6-3 to TRBJ2-3; no reliable D call. The ends were cut back, 5 bases at V and 3 bases at J, with 6 bases in the middle. CDR3 length equals 12 residues. The germline gives CDR1 MNHEY, CDR2 SVGEGT. The CDR3 DNA follows: TGTGCCAGCAGTCCGCGGACAGATACGCAGTATTTT. Translated, it gives CASSPRTDTQYF.

A single count supports this clone. The chain uses TRBV5-1 and TRBJ1-3, with 8 positions matching TRBD1. After removal of 4 bases from V and 3 bases from J, the junction contained 0 bases not matched to a gene. Per the germline V gene, CDR1 is SGHRS and CDR2 is YFSETQ. CDR3 size: 13 residues. The CDR3 DNA sequence: TGCGCCAGCAGCGGGACAGGTGGAAACACCATATATTTT. Its translation: CASSGTGGNTIYF.

This sequence joins TRBV3-1 (or the pseudogene TRBV3-2) and TRBJ2-7; 12 bases match TRBD2. CDR3 length equals 16 residues. From germline, CDR1 is LGHDT and CDR2 YNNKEL (reference sequence). The V gene end was trimmed by 0 bases and the J gene end by 6 bases; junction bases not matched to a gene: 6. The chain's CDR3 is CASSQEGLAGSGEQYF. The CDR3 nucleotides read TGTGCCAGCAGCCAAGAAGGACTAGCGGGATCGGGCGAGCAGTACTTC.